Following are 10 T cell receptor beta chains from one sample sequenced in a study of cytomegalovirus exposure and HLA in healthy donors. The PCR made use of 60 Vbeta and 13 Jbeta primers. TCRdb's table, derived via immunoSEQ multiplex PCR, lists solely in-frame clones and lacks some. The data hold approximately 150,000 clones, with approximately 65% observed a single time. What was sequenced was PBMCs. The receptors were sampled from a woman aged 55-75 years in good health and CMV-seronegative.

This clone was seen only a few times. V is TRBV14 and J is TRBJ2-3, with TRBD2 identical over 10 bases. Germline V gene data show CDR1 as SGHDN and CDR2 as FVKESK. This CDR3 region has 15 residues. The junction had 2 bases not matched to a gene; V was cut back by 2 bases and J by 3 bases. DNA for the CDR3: TGTGCCAGCAGCCAATTAGCGGGAGGAACAGATACGCAGTATTTT. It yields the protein CASSQLAGGTDTQYF.

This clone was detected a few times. The CDR3 DNA follows: TGCGCCAGCAGCGCGGGACAGCAAGAGACCCAGTACTTC. It encodes CASSAGQQETQYF. The V and J genes are TRBV5-1 and TRBJ2-5, with D possibly being TRBD1 (7 bases). V dropped 4 bases and J dropped 2 bases, with 9 bases sitting between them. This CDR3 has 13 residues. Germline CDR1 is SGHRS and CDR2 is YFSETQ. Combining the CDR3 with reference TRBV5-1 and TRBJ2-5 gives the whole variable domain KAGVTQTPRYLIKTRGQQVTLSCSPISGHRSVSWYQQTPGQGLQFLFEYFSETQRNKGNFPGRFSGRQFSNSRSEMNVSTLELGDSALYLCASSAGQQETQYFGPGTRLLVL.

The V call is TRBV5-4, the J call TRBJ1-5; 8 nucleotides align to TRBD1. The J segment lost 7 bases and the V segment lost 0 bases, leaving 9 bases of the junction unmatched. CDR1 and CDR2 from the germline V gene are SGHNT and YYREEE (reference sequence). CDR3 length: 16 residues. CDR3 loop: CASSLGGQGAGQPQHF. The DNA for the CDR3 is TGTGCCAGCAGCTTGGGGGGGCAGGGGGCAGGGCAGCCCCAGCATTTT.

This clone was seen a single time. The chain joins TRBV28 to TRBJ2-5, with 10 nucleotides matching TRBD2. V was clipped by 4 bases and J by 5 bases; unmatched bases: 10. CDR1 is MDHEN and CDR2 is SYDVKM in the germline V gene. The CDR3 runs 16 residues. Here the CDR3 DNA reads TGTGCCAGCAGTTCTCTAGCGGGAGCCGCCGGGGAGACCCAGTACTTC. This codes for CASSSLAGAAGETQYF.

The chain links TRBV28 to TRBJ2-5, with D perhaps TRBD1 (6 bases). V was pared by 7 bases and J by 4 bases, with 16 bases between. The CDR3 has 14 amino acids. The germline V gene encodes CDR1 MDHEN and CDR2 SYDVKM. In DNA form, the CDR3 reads TGTGCCAGCATGGGAGCTGGACAGTTAGAGACCCAGTACTTC. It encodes CASMGAGQLETQYF. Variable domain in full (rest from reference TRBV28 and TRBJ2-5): DVKVTQSSRYLVKRTGEKVFLECVQDMDHENMFWYRQDPGLGLRLIYFSYDVKMKEKGDIPEGYSVSREKKERFSLILESASTNQTSMYLCASMGAGQLETQYFGPGTRLLVL.

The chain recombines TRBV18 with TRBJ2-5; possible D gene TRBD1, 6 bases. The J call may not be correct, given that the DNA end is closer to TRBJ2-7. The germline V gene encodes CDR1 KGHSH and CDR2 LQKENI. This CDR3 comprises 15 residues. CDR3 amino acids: CASSQGTGHFYEQYF. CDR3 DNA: TGTGCCAGCTCGCAAGGAACGGGACACTTCTACGAGCAGTACTTC.

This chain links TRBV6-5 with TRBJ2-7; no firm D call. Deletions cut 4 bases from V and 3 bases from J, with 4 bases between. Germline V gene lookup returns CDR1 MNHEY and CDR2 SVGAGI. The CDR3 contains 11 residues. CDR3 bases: TGTGCCAGCAGTTCCCGCTACGAGCAGTACTTC. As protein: CASSSRYEQYF.

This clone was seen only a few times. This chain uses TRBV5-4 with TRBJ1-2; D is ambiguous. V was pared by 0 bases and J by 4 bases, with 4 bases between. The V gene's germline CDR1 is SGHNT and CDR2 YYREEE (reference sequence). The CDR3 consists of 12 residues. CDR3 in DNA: TGTGCCAGCAGCTTGGAGCGCTATGGCTACACCTTC. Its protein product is CASSLERYGYTF.

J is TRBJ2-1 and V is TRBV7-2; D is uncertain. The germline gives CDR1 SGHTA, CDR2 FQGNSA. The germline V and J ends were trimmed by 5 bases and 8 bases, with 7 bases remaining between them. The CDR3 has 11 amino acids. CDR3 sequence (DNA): TGTGCCAGCAGCCCCCGTTATGAGCAGTTCTTC. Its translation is CASSPRYEQFF.

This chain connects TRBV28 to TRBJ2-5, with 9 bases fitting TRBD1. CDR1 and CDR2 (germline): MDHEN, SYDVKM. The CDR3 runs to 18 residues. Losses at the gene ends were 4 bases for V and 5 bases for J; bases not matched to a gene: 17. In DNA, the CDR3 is TGTGCCAGCAGTTCCAAAGGCTCCGGGACAGGGTGGGGGGAGACCCAGTACTTC. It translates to CASSSKGSGTGWGETQYF. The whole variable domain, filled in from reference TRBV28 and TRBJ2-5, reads DVKVTQSSRYLVKRTGEKVFLECVQDMDHENMFWYRQDPGLGLRLIYFSYDVKMKEKGDIPEGYSVSREKKERFSLILESASTNQTSMYLCASSSKGSGTGWGETQYFGPGTRLLVL.